These 25 T cell receptor beta chains originate from one sample sequenced in a study of regulatory T cells in long-lasting Graves disease (dated by TCRdb to about 2021). According to the study, the label for this sample's time point signals: newly diagnosed GD, antithyroid drugs for less than 3 months. For both TCR sequencing and RNA sequencing, RNA was extracted from PBMCs in TRIzol. Library construction relied on multiplex PCR. The instrument given in TCRdb is Illumina HiSeq 4000. CDR3 regions were amplified by Arm-PCR with iRepertoire HTBI primers to construct TCR beta libraries. TCRdb took the public reads, trimmed them with fastp at Q25, ran MiXCR for clone calling and kept in-frame beta chains. Rows with one shared CDR3 protein collapse into an entry with the most common genes and DNA. Recorded for this sample are approximately 540,000 distinct CDR3 sequences; around 12% of them occurred a single time. Approximately 9.6% of the sample goes to the ten largest clones.

This same sample was also part of a study on T cells in Graves' hyperthyroidism and ophthalmopathy.

The sequences come from peripheral blood mononuclear cells (PBMCs), collected at new diagnosis, from a patient treated with antithyroid drugs. These receptors all come from a woman under 40 with Graves disease. Donor details come from another sample of the same person, matched by shared clones.

In this sample, this clonotype turned up many times. The genes are TRBV6-2 or TRBV6-3 and TRBJ1-5; 9 bases align to TRBD1. From germline, CDR1 is MNHEY and CDR2 SVGEGT. J was trimmed by 4 bases and V by 6 bases; bases with no gene match: 7. This CDR3 comprises 15 residues. The CDR3, as DNA: TGTGCCAGCAGCATAGACAGGGGGGGGAATCAGCCCCAGCATTTT. Translation gives CASSIDRGGNQPQHF.

Many counts were recorded for this clonotype. The chain links TRBV28 to TRBJ2-2; a weak D match, TRBD1 (6 bases). The CDR3 is 17 residues long. The V gene lost 8 bases and the J gene lost 1 base, with 20 bases spanning the gap. Germline V gene data show CDR1 as MDHEN and CDR2 as SYDVKM. The CDR3 bases are TGTGCCAGCCTAACCTATTACCCGGGACAGAACACCGGGGAGCTGTTTTTT. The encoded protein is CASLTYYPGQNTGELFF.

This clonotype occurred many times. V usage is TRBV3-1 and J usage is TRBJ2-2; D call uncertain. The ends were cut back, 6 bases at V and 7 bases at J, with 9 bases in the middle. This CDR3 has 12 residues. CDR1 and CDR2 (germline): LGHDT, YNNKEL (reference sequence). The CDR3 is CASRLWDGELFF. For the CDR3, the DNA is TGTGCCAGCAGATTATGGGACGGGGAGCTGTTTTTT.

This clonotype was observed many times. This chain links TRBV12-3 or TRBV12-4 with TRBJ2-1; a possible D gene is TRBD2 (5 bases). With 7 bases removed from V and 7 bases from J, the gap between germline ends came to 17 bases. The CDR3 loop spans 14 amino acids. CDR3 in amino acids: CASTSFPVENEQFF. The CDR3 coding sequence is TGTGCCAGCACTAGCTTCCCTGTCGAAAATGAGCAGTTCTTC.

This clonotype has at least ten counts. This rearrangement joins TRBV28 to TRBJ1-2, with D possibly matching TRBD1 (5 bases). The germline V gene has CDR1 MDHEN and CDR2 SYDVKM. The CDR3 is made up of 14 amino acids. The V gene lost 3 bases and the J gene lost 2 bases, with 10 bases spanning the gap. CDR3 in DNA: TGTGCCAGCAGTTTGATCCCAGGGAACTATGGCTACACCTTC. This gives the protein CASSLIPGNYGYTF.

The V call is TRBV25-1, the J call TRBJ2-3, with TRBD1 matching over 7 bases. Germline values: CDR1 MGHDK, CDR2 SYGVNS. V was pared by 6 bases and J by 8 bases, with 8 bases of the junction left unmatched. The CDR3 consists of 13 residues. CDR3 DNA sequence: TGTGCCAGCAGCGAGGGGGCCGAACGTACGCAGTATTTT. Translated: CASSEGAERTQYF.

In its sample, this clonotype was seen many times. This chain joins TRBV28 and TRBJ2-1; the match to TRBD2 covers 9 bases. The CDR3 totals 15 residues. The ends lost 2 bases at V and 7 bases at J; junction bases unmatched: 6. The germline V gene has CDR1 MDHEN and CDR2 SYDVKM. The chain's CDR3 is CASSLKSGRRNEQFF. CDR3 bases: TGTGCCAGCAGTTTAAAAAGCGGGAGGAGAAATGAGCAGTTCTTC.

This clonotype was observed a handful of times. The V gene is TRBV7-8, the J gene TRBJ1-4, with 7 bases aligning to TRBD1. Unmatched junction bases numbered 8, after V lost 5 bases and J lost 5 bases. Germline-derived CDR1 and CDR2 are SGHVS and FQNEAQ. This CDR3 region has 15 residues. CDR3 in amino acids: CASSPRQGLNEKLFF. As DNA, the CDR3 is TGTGCCAGCAGCCCTAGACAGGGATTAAATGAAAAACTGTTTTTT.

The gene calls are TRBV29-1 and TRBJ2-1; 9 bases are shared with TRBD2. Germline V CDR1 and CDR2: SQVTM, ANQGSEA. The trim removed 4 bases at V and 8 bases at J, leaving 9 bases unmatched. This CDR3 is 14 amino acids long. CDR3 region: CSVVTSGFGDEQFF. Here the CDR3 DNA reads TGCAGCGTTGTTACTAGCGGGTTTGGGGATGAGCAGTTCTTC.

Ten or more counts support this clonotype. This chain uses TRBV19 with TRBJ2-1; no clear D. In germline, CDR1 is LNHDA, CDR2 SQIVND (reference sequence). The CDR3 has 12 residues. The V end lost 4 bases, the J end lost 9 bases, and 10 bases lay between the germline ends. The CDR3, as DNA: TGTGCCAGTAGTAACTCACTCAGTGAGCAGTTCTTC. This sequence encodes CASSNSLSEQFF.

The chain joins TRBV5-1 to TRBJ2-1; D unclear. V lost 4 bases to trimming and J lost 4 bases, with 21 bases between them. Germline V gene data show CDR1 as SGHRS and CDR2 as YFSETQ. The CDR3 spans 17 residues. The CDR3 loop reads CASSPFGAEPKYNEQFF. In nucleotides, the CDR3 is TGCGCCAGCAGCCCCTTTGGCGCGGAGCCGAAATACAATGAGCAGTTCTTC. Based on the CDR3 plus reference TRBV5-1 and TRBJ2-1, the full variable domain is KAGVTQTPRYLIKTRGQQVTLSCSPISGHRSVSWYQQTPGQGLQFLFEYFSETQRNKGNFPGRFSGRQFSNSRSEMNVSTLELGDSALYLCASSPFGAEPKYNEQFFGPGTRLTVL.

This clonotype was counted many times. This rearrangement joins TRBV18 to TRBJ2-1, with 7 bases aligning to TRBD1. This CDR3 contains 16 residues. V shed 4 bases and J 5 bases; nucleotides not matched to a gene: 11. Germline CDR1 KGHSH, CDR2 LQKENI. CDR3 protein: CASSQDRALTNNEQFF. The CDR3 DNA follows: TGTGCCAGCTCACAAGACAGGGCCTTAACTAACAATGAGCAGTTCTTC.

CDR3 sequence: CASSIGVGQNNEKLFF. CDR3 DNA: TGTGCCAGTAGTATTGGAGTGGGACAGAATAATGAAAAACTGTTTTTT. The rearrangement links TRBV19 to TRBJ1-4; 7 nucleotides align to TRBD1. With V trimmed by 3 bases and J by 4 bases, 8 bases remained unmatched. The length of the CDR3 is 16 residues. Germline CDR1 LNHDA, CDR2 SQIVND (reference sequence).

Ten or more counts support this clonotype. The V gene is TRBV7-9, the J gene TRBJ2-3, with TRBD1 as a possible D gene (6 bases). Germline assignment: CDR1 SEHNR and CDR2 FQNEAQ (reference sequence). The CDR3 runs 15 residues. Trimming took 3 bases from V and 5 from J, leaving 15 bases between them. The CDR3 DNA follows: TGTGCCAGCAGCTTTACCGGGACAACAAAAGATACGCAGTATTTT. Encoded protein: CASSFTGTTKDTQYF.

This clonotype showed up many times. The chain joins TRBV15 to TRBJ1-4; D is perhaps TRBD1 (6 bases). The length of the CDR3 is 19 residues. Trimming stripped 0 bases from V and 0 bases from J, with 17 bases between. From germline, CDR1 is LNHNV and CDR2 YYDKDF (reference sequence). The CDR3 sequence: CATSRDSHGGGATNEKLFF. CDR3 DNA: TGTGCCACCAGCAGAGATTCCCACGGAGGGGGGGCAACTAATGAAAAACTGTTTTTT.

The rearrangement links TRBV9 to TRBJ2-3, with D possibly being TRBD2 (6 bases). This CDR3 spans 14 amino acids. The V end was cut by 5 bases, the J end by 2 bases, with 12 bases between. CDR1 and CDR2 from the germline V gene are SGDLS and YYNGEE. The CDR3 DNA reads as TGTGCCAGCAGTTGGGAGGACTACACAGATACGCAGTATTTT. This gives the protein CASSWEDYTDTQYF.

This clonotype was picked up many times. The gene calls are TRBV2 and TRBJ2-5; D unresolved. CDR1 and CDR2 from the germline V gene are SNHLY and FYNNEI. The CDR3 has 14 residues. The V gene lost 6 bases and the J gene lost 5 bases, with 16 bases spanning the gap. The CDR3 coding sequence is TGTGCCAGCAGGCCGGGCCCTATATGGGAGACCCAGTACTTC. The encoded protein is CASRPGPIWETQYF.

Of note for this clonotype: A read error may be the cause here, since a much bigger clone is one base away. In DNA, the CDR3 is TGTGGCAGCTCACCTCCGGGACTAGCGGGAGCGGCGGAGCAGTTCTTC. This translates into CGSSPPGLAGAAEQFF. The chain uses TRBV18 and TRBJ2-3, with 14 positions matching TRBD2. The last part of the DNA fits TRBJ2-1 better; the J call may be wrong. The CDR3 contains 16 residues. CDR1 and CDR2 (germline): KGHSH, LQKENI.

The chain links TRBV20-1 to TRBJ1-2; TRBD1 aligns across 7 bases. Trimming took 3 bases from V and 7 from J; bases not matched to a gene: 11. The V gene's germline CDR1 is DFQATT and CDR2 SNEGSKA (reference sequence). The CDR3 loop spans 14 amino acids. The chain's CDR3 is CSARGSGGLSGYTF. CDR3 DNA: TGCAGTGCTAGGGGATCAGGGGGTCTCAGTGGCTACACCTTC.

This clonotype was detected a few times. The chain has TRBV29-1 and TRBJ1-1; possible D gene TRBD1, 6 bases. V gave up 0 bases and J gave up 3 bases, with 8 bases separating them. This CDR3 has 13 amino acids. The V gene's germline CDR1 is SQVTM and CDR2 ANQGSEA. CDR3 sequence (DNA): TGCAGCGTTGAAGAGGGGGGCTACACTGAAGCTTTCTTT. Residues: CSVEEGGYTEAFF. Based on the CDR3 plus reference TRBV29-1 and TRBJ1-1, the full variable domain is SAVISQKPSRDICQRGTSLTIQCQVDSQVTMMFWYRQQPGQSLTLIATANQGSEATYESGFVIDKFPISRPNLTFSTLTVSNMSPEDSSIYLCSVEEGGYTEAFFGQGTRLTVV.

The chain joins TRBV5-5 to TRBJ1-2; no clear D. Trimming cost V 4 bases and J 1 base, with 14 bases left between them. CDR1 is SGHKS, CDR2 YYEKEE, per germline (reference sequence). There are 15 residues in the CDR3. CDR3 in DNA: TGTGCCAGCAGCCCCGGCCTTCCCCGTAACTATGGCTACACCTTC. Protein product: CASSPGLPRNYGYTF. The whole variable domain, filled in from reference TRBV5-5 and TRBJ1-2, reads DAGVTQSPTHLIKTRGQQVTLRCSPISGHKSVSWYQQVLGQGPQFIFQYYEKEERGRGNFPDRFSARQFPNYSSELNVNALLLGDSALYLCASSPGLPRNYGYTFGSGTRLTVV.

The V call is TRBV6-1, the J call TRBJ2-1, with D perhaps TRBD2 (6 bases). The CDR3 is 15 residues long. CDR1 is MNHNS and CDR2 is SASEGT in the germline V gene. Trimming cost V 8 bases and J 6 bases, with 20 bases left between them. The CDR3, as DNA: TGTGCCAGCTCCAAGACGGGAGCAAGAGGCAATGAGCAGTTCTTC. Its protein is CASSKTGARGNEQFF.

This sequence joins TRBV25-1 and TRBJ2-7; the D gene is possibly TRBD1 (6 bases). Trimming stripped 7 bases from V and 7 bases from J, with 11 bases between. The germline CDR1 and CDR2 sequences are MGHDK and SYGVNS. The length of the CDR3 is 11 residues. CDR3 region: CASKQTGEQYF. CDR3 sequence (DNA): TGTGCCAGCAAGCAAACAGGGGAGCAGTACTTC.

Ten or more counts support this clonotype. This sequence joins TRBV5-8 and TRBJ2-3; a weak D match, TRBD2 (5 bases). V was trimmed by 0 bases and J by 2 bases, leaving 7 bases between them. Germline CDR1 is SGHTS and CDR2 is YDEGEE. The CDR3 is 14 amino acids. CDR3 in amino acids: CASSLERPTDTQYF. CDR3 DNA: TGTGCCAGCAGCTTGGAGCGGCCCACAGATACGCAGTATTTT.

Ten or more counts support this clonotype. This rearrangement joins TRBV11-2 to TRBJ2-5; D assignment may be TRBD1 or TRBD2 (5 bases each). There are 15 residues in the CDR3. V was trimmed by 5 bases and J by 5 bases, leaving 18 bases between them. Germline V gene sequence: CDR1 SGHAT, CDR2 FQNNGV. As DNA, the CDR3 is TGTGCCAGCAGCCCACGCCGGGGCAGGCTGGAGACCCAGTACTTC. This encodes CASSPRRGRLETQYF.